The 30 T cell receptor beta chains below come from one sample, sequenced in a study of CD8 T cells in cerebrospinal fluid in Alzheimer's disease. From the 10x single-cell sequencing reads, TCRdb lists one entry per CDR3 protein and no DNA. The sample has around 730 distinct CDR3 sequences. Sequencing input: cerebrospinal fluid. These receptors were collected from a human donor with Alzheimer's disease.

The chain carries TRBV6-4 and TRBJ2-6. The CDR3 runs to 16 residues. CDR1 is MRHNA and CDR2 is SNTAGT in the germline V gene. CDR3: CASSALSSSGANVLTF.

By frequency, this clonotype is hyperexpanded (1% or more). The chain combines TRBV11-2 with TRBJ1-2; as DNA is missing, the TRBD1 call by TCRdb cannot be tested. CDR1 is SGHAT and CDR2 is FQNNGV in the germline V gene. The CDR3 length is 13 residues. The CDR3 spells CASSFGPGFGYTF.

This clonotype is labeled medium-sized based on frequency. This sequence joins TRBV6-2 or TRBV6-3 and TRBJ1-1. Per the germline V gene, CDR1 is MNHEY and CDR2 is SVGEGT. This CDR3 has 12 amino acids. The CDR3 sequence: CASSYPQIEAFF.

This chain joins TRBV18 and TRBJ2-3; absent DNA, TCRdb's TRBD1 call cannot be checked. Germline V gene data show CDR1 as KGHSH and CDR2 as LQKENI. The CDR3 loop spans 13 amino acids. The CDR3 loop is CASSERQRDTQYF. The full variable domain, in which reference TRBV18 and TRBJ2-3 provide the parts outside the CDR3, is NAGVMQNPRHLVRRRGQEARLRCSPMKGHSHVYWYRQLPEEGLKFMVYLQKENIIDESGMPKERFSAEFPKEGPSILRIQQVVRGDSAAYFCASSERQRDTQYFGPGTRLTVL.

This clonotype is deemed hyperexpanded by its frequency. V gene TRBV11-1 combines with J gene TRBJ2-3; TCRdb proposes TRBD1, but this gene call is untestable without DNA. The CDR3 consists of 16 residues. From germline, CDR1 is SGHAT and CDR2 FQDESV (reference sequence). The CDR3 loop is CASSLGGGAVSDTQYF.

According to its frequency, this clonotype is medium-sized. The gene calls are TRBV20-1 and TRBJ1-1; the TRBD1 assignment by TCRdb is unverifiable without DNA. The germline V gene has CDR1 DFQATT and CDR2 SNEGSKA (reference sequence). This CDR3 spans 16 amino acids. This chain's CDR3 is CSARGAGGVVNTEAFF.

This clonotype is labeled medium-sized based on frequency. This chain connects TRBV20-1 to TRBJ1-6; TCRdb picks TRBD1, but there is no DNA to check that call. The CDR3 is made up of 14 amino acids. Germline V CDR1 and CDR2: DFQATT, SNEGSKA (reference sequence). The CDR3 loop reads CSAYDRGYNSPLHF.

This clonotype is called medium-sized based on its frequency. CDR3 sequence: CASSESVAAYSNQPQHF. The chain is built from TRBV2 and TRBJ1-5. The CDR3 totals 17 residues. CDR1 is SNHLY, CDR2 FYNNEI, per germline.

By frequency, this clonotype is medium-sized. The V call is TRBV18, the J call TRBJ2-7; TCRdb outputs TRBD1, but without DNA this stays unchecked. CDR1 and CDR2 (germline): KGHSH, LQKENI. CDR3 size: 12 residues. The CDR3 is CASSAPSYEQYF.

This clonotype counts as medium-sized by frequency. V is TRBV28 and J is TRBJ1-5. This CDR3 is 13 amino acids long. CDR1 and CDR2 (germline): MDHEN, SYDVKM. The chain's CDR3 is CASSLPRRQPQHF.

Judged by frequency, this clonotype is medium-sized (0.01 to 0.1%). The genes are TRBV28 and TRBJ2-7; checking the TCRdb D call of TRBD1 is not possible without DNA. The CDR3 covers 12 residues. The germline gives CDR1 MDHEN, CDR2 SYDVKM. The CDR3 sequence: CASRTVSYEQYF.

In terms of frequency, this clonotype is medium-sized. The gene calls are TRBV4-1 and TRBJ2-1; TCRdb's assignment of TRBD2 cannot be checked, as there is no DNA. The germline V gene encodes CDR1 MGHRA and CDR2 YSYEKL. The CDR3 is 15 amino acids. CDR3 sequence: CASSRAAGGPVEQFF.

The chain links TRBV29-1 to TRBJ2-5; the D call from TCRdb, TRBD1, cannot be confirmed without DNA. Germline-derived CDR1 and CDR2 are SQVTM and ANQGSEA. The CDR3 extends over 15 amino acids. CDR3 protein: CSVVLLGGNQETQYF.

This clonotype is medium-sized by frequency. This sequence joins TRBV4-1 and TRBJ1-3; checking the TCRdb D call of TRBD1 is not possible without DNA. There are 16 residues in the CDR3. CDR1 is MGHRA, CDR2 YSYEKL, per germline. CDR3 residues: CASSQGGPRSGNTIYF.

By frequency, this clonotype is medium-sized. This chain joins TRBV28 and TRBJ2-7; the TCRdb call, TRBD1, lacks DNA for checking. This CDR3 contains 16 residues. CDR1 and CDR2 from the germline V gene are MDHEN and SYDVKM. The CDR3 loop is CASKNLGGRRPYEQYF.

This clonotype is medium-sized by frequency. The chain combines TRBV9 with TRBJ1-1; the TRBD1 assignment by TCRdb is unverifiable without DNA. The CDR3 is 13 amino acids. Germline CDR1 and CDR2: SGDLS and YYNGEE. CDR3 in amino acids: CASSIQGDTEAFF.

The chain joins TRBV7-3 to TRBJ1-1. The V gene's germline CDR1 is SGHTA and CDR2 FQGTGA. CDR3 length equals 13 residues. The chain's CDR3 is CASSFSVNTEAFF.

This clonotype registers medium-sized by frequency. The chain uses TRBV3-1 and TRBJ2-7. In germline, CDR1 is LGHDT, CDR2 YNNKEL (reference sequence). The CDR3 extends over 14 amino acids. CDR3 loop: CASSQVLQTYEQYF.

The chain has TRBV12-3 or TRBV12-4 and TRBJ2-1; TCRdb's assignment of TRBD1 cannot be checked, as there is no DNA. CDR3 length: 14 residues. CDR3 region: CASIQGVSYNEQFF.

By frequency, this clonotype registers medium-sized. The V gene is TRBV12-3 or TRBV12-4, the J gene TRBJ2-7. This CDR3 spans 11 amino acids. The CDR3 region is CASTDRYEQYF.

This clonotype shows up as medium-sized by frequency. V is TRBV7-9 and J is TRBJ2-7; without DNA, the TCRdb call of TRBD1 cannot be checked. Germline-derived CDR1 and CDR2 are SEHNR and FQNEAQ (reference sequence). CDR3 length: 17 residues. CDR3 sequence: CASSLEDRPMALYEQYF.

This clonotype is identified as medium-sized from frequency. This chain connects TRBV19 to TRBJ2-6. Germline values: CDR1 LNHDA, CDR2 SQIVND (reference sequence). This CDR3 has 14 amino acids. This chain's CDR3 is CASSIGSGANVLTF.

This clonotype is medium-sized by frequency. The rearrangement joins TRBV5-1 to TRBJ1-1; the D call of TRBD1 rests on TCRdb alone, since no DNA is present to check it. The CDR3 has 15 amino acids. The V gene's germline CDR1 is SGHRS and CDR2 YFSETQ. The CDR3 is CASSLVQGTDTEAFF.

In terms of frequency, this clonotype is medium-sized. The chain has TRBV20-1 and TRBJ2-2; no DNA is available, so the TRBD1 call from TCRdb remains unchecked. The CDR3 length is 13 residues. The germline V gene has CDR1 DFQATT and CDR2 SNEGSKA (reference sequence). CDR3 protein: CSARNGGDGELFF.

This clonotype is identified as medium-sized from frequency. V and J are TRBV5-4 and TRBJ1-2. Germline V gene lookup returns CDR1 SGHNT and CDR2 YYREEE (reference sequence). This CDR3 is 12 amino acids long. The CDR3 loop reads CASSLAAGGYTF.

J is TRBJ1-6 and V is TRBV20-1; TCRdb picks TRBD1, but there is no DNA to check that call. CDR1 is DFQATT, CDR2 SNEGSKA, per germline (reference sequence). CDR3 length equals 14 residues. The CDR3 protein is CSARDKEQGRPLHF.

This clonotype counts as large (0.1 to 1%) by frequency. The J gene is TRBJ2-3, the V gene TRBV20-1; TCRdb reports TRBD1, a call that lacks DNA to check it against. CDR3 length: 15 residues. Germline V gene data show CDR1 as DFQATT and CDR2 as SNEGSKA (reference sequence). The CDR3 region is CSANNRGRDTDTQYF.

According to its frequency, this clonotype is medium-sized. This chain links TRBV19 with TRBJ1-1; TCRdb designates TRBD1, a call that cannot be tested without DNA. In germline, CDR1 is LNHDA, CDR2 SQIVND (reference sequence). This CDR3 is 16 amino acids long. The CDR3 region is CASSSRQGAPGTEAFF.

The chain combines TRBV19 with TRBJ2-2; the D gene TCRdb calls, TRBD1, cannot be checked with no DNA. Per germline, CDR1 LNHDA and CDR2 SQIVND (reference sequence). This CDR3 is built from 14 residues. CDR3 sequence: CATSGQGNTGELFF.

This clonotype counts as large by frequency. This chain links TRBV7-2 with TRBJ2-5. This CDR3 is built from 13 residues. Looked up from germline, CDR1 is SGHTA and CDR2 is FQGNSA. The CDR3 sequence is CASSLVKAETQYF.